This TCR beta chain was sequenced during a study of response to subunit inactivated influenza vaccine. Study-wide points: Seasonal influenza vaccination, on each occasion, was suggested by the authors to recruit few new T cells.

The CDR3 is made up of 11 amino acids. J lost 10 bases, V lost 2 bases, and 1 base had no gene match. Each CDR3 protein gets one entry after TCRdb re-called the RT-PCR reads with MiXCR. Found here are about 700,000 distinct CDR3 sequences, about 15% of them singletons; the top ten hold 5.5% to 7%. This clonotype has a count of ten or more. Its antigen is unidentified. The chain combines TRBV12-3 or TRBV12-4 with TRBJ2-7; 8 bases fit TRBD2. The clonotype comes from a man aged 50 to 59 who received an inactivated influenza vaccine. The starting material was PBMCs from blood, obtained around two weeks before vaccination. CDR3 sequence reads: CASSLSGRQYF. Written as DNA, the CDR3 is TGTGCCAGCAGTTTAAGCGGGAGACAGTACTTC.